The clone carrying this T cell receptor (beta chain) was counted only a few times. Its specificity is not known. This record belongs to a study of T cell repertoires in cytomegalovirus infection. On the study more broadly: Public TCR beta signature analysis indicated the presence of both CMV infection and matching HLA type.

MiXCR was run by TCRdb on the reads, yielding one entry per CDR3 protein. This table holds 100,000 to 150,000 distinct CDR3 sequences, roughly a quarter found once. This CDR3 has 14 residues. The germline V and J ends were trimmed by 2 bases and 5 bases, with 13 bases remaining between them. CDR1 and CDR2 (germline): SGHTA, FQGNSA. Study conclusions and caveats: Individuals carrying CMV plus the relevant HLA were identified by cumulative frequency of public TCR beta families. HLA-C-restricted CMV-specific TCR beta clonotypes prevailed in the ex vivo response.

V gene TRBV7-2 combines with J gene TRBJ2-7; D is perhaps TRBD1 (7 bases). Input material: PBMCs, sequenced either directly or after in vitro stimulation (not recorded which). This TCR derives from a human donor in good health (CMV status not recorded). Some clones in this sample may be carry-over from other donors' samples. The chain's CDR3 is CASSLRGRGDEQYV. In DNA, the CDR3 is TGTGCCAGCAGCTTAAGGGGCAGGGGGGACGAGCAGTACGTC.